Included here is one TCR beta chain sequence, with context. Antigen unknown. A read error may account for a junction end that differs from germline. Primers for the PCR totalled 60 Vbeta and 13 Jbeta. Profiling relied on immunoSEQ multiplex PCR, and the TCRdb table lists in-frame clones only, not all of them. The sample records 30,000 to 40,000 clones, 80% being singletons. This specimen comes from a study of cytomegalovirus exposure and HLA in healthy donors. Overall study results and limits: It was in a later analysis that TCR association rates were seen to vary by HLA locus, highest for DRB1 and lowest for HLA-C.

This TCR derives from a male donor in good health and CMV-seronegative. Sequencing was performed on PBMCs.

The CDR3 spells CANSLVMGGGDGYTF. The CDR3 coding sequence is TGTGCCAACAGTTTAGTGATGGGCGGGGGCGATGGCTACACCTTC. The V call is TRBV28, the J call TRBJ1-2; tentative D call: TRBD1 (6 bases). This CDR3 contains 15 residues. Germline values: CDR1 MDHEN, CDR2 SYDVKM.